These 20 T cell receptor beta chains were all obtained from the same sample, sequenced in a study of cytomegalovirus exposure and HLA in healthy donors. The study ran its PCR with 60 Vbeta and 13 Jbeta primers. Some clones are missing from TCRdb's copy, which holds only in-frame ones; the method was immunoSEQ multiplex PCR. The sample contains under 150,000 clones, roughly 70% of which appear only once. The sequencing sample was made of PBMCs. The receptors derive from a woman in her 40s in good health and CMV-seronegative.

In its sample, this clone was seen a few times. V usage is TRBV25-1 and J usage is TRBJ2-2; TRBD1 is a possible D gene (5 bases). Germline values: CDR1 MGHDK, CDR2 SYGVNS. V lost 2 bases and J 0 bases, leaving 10 bases between the germline ends. The CDR3 is 16 amino acids. The chain's CDR3 is CASSEDSLANTGELFF. DNA for the CDR3: TGTGCCAGCAGTGAAGACAGCTTAGCGAACACCGGGGAGCTGTTTTTT.

J is TRBJ1-2 and V is TRBV19; tentatively, D is TRBD1 (6 bases). The CDR3 has 14 amino acids. The V end lost 6 bases, the J end lost 8 bases, and 19 bases lay between the germline ends. In germline, CDR1 is LNHDA, CDR2 SQIVND (reference sequence). The CDR3 DNA reads as TGTGCCAGTAGCATAAACAGGGCAGACGTAGGCTACACCTTC. As protein: CASSINRADVGYTF.

This sequence joins TRBV28 and TRBJ2-7; D gene unclear. Trimming pared 7 bases from V and 0 bases from J, leaving 10 bases between. The V gene's germline CDR1 is MDHEN and CDR2 SYDVKM. The CDR3 contains 13 residues. The CDR3 coding sequence is TGTGCCAGCATCCCCGCCAGCTCCTACGAGCAGTACTTC. It encodes CASIPASSYEQYF.

The chain links TRBV2 to TRBJ2-5; possibly TRBD2 for D (5 bases). The V and J ends lost 7 bases and 9 bases respectively, with 6 bases between them. The CDR3 totals 9 residues. CDR1 and CDR2 from the germline V gene are SNHLY and FYNNEI. Here the CDR3 DNA reads TGTGCCAGCAACGGGGCCCAGTACTTC. This codes for CASNGAQYF.

The chain links TRBV5-1 to TRBJ1-2, with 9 bases fitting TRBD1. Unmatched junction bases numbered 5, after V lost 3 bases and J lost 2 bases. The germline V gene has CDR1 SGHRS and CDR2 YFSETQ. The CDR3 has 15 residues. This CDR3 reads CASSWAGTGNYGYTF. Written as DNA, the CDR3 is TGCGCCAGCAGCTGGGCCGGGACAGGGAACTATGGCTACACCTTC.

The gene calls are TRBV6-1 and TRBJ2-7, with a tentative D call TRBD1 (7 bases). CDR3 length: 15 amino acids. Trimming took off 4 bases at V and 0 bases at J, with 13 bases between the two ends. CDR1 and CDR2 from the germline V gene are MNHNS and SASEGT. CDR3 amino acids: CASSGGGTASYEQYF. In DNA form, the CDR3 reads TGTGCCAGCAGTGGTGGGGGGACAGCCTCCTACGAGCAGTACTTC.

The chain combines TRBV6-6 with TRBJ1-2; D might be TRBD1 (6 bases). The CDR3 loop spans 15 amino acids. Germline V gives CDR1 MNHNY, CDR2 SVGAGI (reference sequence). The ends were cut back, 4 bases at V and 2 bases at J, with 14 bases in the middle. The CDR3 protein is CASSSQGTRNYGYTF. The CDR3 DNA sequence: TGTGCCAGCAGTTCGCAGGGGACGCGGAACTATGGCTACACCTTC.

This chain joins TRBV19 and TRBJ1-3, with D possibly matching TRBD1 (5 bases). V lost 7 bases to trimming and J lost 7 bases, with 17 bases between them. There are 14 residues in the CDR3. Germline-derived CDR1 and CDR2 are LNHDA and SQIVND (reference sequence). The CDR3 is CASTYPGIGNTIYF. CDR3 nucleotide sequence: TGTGCCAGTACTTACCCAGGGATCGGTAACACCATATATTTT.

This clone was detected only once. The rearrangement uses TRBV4-2 and TRBJ2-3; 7 bases are shared with TRBD1. The CDR3 is made up of 16 amino acids. The ends lost 5 bases at V and 2 bases at J; junction bases unmatched: 10. The germline CDR1 and CDR2 sequences are LGHNA and YNFKEQ. Here the CDR3 DNA reads TGTGCCAGCAGCGTAAACAGGGGATTAATCACAGATACGCAGTATTTT. Its protein is CASSVNRGLITDTQYF.

The chain employs TRBV10-1 and TRBJ1-1; 8 nucleotides agree with TRBD1. This CDR3 is built from 13 residues. The V gene end was trimmed by 4 bases and the J gene end by 3 bases; junction bases not matched to a gene: 1. The germline CDR1 and CDR2 sequences are WNHNN and SYGVQD (reference sequence). CDR3 sequence reads: CASSAGGYTEAFF. CDR3 DNA sequence: TGCGCCAGCAGTGCAGGGGGCTACACTGAAGCTTTCTTT.

CDR3 bases: TGTGCCAGTAGTATGGTAGGGGAGGATGGCTACACCTTC. It translates to CASSMVGEDGYTF. This chain connects TRBV19 to TRBJ1-2, with D possibly matching TRBD1 (5 bases). CDR3 length: 13 residues. The V end lost 3 bases, the J end lost 6 bases, and 11 bases lay between the germline ends. CDR1 and CDR2 (germline): LNHDA, SQIVND (reference sequence).

This sequence joins TRBV7-9 and TRBJ2-7, with D tentatively TRBD1 (5 bases). In germline, CDR1 is SEHNR, CDR2 FQNEAQ (reference sequence). The CDR3 spans 14 residues. V lost 5 bases, J lost 6 bases, and 17 bases lay in between. CDR3 in DNA: TGTGCCAGCAGCCCGGGCCCTACCCAGGGCGAGCAGTACTTC. Its translation: CASSPGPTQGEQYF.

The V call is TRBV12-5, the J call TRBJ2-5, with TRBD2 matching over 7 bases. Trimming at V came to 6 bases and at J to 1 base, leaving 14 bases not matched to a gene. This CDR3 is 17 amino acids long. The germline V gene encodes CDR1 LGHNT and CDR2 FRNRAP. CDR3 in amino acids: CASGPPLAEPLQETQYF. CDR3 sequence (DNA): TGTGCTAGTGGGCCCCCCCTAGCGGAGCCTCTCCAAGAGACCCAGTACTTC.

The genes are TRBV4-1 and TRBJ2-2, with D unclear. This CDR3 is 15 amino acids long. V lost 5 bases and J lost 0, with 10 bases in between. Germline CDR1 is MGHRA and CDR2 is YSYEKL. This CDR3 reads CASSEASTNTGELFF. CDR3 coding DNA: TGCGCCAGCAGCGAAGCGTCTACGAACACCGGGGAGCTGTTTTTT.

The chain couples TRBV13 to TRBJ1-4; possible D gene TRBD1, 6 bases. Germline-derived CDR1 and CDR2 are PRHDT and FYEKMQ (reference sequence). Between the trimmed V and J ends, which lost 5 bases and 11 bases, there was a span of 24 bases. This CDR3 region has 16 residues. Here the CDR3 DNA reads TGTGCCAGCAGCCGTACAGCAGGGGACGTCATGGGGAAACTGTTTTTT. Its translation is CASSRTAGDVMGKLFF.

The chain combines TRBV27 with TRBJ1-1; D possibly corresponds to TRBD1 (5 bases). Germline lookup yields CDR1 MNHEY and CDR2 SMNVEV (reference sequence). The CDR3 sequence is 13 residues long. Trimming took off 5 bases at V and 6 bases at J, with 13 bases between the two ends. In DNA, the CDR3 is TGTGCCAGCAGTCCACGACAGAGTCCTGAAGCTTTCTTT. It translates to CASSPRQSPEAFF.

This chain uses TRBV6-1 with TRBJ1-1, with a possible D match to TRBD1 (6 bases). Germline loops: CDR1 MNHNS, CDR2 SASEGT. The length of the CDR3 is 15 residues. Trimming removed 6 bases from V and 4 bases from J, with 18 bases in between. CDR3 residues: CASRGGPGEVTEAFF. CDR3 nucleotides: TGTGCCAGCAGGGGGGGGCCGGGGGAGGTCACTGAAGCTTTCTTT.

This chain joins TRBV14 and TRBJ1-1, with D uncertain. Germline CDR1 reads SGHDN; CDR2 reads FVKESK. This CDR3 spans 17 amino acids. V was pared by 4 bases and J by 1 base, with 19 bases between. The CDR3 here is CASSPLRVSLANTEAFF. CDR3 DNA: TGTGCCAGCAGCCCCCTGAGGGTGAGTTTGGCGAACACTGAAGCTTTCTTT.

This chain links TRBV15 with TRBJ2-7, with D perhaps matching TRBD2 (7 bases). The CDR3 spans 14 residues. V lost 3 bases and J lost 2, with 11 bases in between. CDR1 and CDR2 (germline): LNHNV, YYDKDF (reference sequence). The CDR3 region is CATSREGGAYEQYF. The CDR3 region has the DNA TGTGCCACCAGCAGGGAGGGGGGGGCCTACGAGCAGTACTTC.

This clone has just a few counts. The chain couples TRBV29-1 to TRBJ1-1; the D gene is possibly TRBD1 (6 bases). This CDR3 has 12 residues. Germline values: CDR1 SQVTM, CDR2 ANQGSEA. V lost 7 bases and J 2 bases, leaving 11 bases between the germline ends. The CDR3 is CSGRTVNTEAFF. CDR3 DNA: TGCAGCGGCCGGACAGTTAACACTGAAGCTTTCTTT.